The T cell receptor (beta chain) under discussion was sequenced for a study of cytomegalovirus exposure and HLA in healthy donors. The overall study: A data release that came early held 75 million to 85 million unique TCRs from HLA-typed donors.

PCR employed 60 Vbeta and 13 Jbeta primers. Measured with immunoSEQ multiplex PCR; TCRdb has only the in-frame clones, and not every one. The table has 98,000 or so clones, about 83% seen once. Germline V CDR1 and CDR2: KGHSH, LQKENI. The CDR3 contains 10 residues. Trimming stripped 6 bases from V and 7 bases from J, with 4 bases between. This TCR was sampled from a man between 60 and 75 years old in good health and CMV-seropositive. The rearrangement joins TRBV18 to TRBJ2-1, with D unclear. Material for sequencing was PBMCs. The CDR3 loop reads CASSTNEQFF. DNA of the CDR3: TGTGCCAGCTCCACAAATGAGCAGTTCTTC.